A selection of T cell receptor beta chains follows, all from one sample in a study of technical replicates of blood from a handful of donors. Sequencing used immunoSEQ multiplex PCR; TCRdb keeps in-frame clones, though not all of them. The data hold about 60,000 clones, with around 90% observed a single time. The sample consisted of PBMCs. These receptor sequences come from a human donor in good health. Some clones in this sample may be carry-over from other donors' samples. Both conserved end residues are part of each CDR3. A D gene is named only where the DNA matches it firmly. Rows may omit the clone size; those that give it use once, few, many or a size class.

cdr3_length j_call clone_size v_call d_call cdr3_aa cdr3_nt
17 TRBJ1-2 NA TRBV5-5 NA CASSLATGPGFNYGYTF TGTGCCAGCAGCTTGGCAACAGGGCCTGGTTTTAACTATGGCTACACCTTC
14 TRBJ1-1 NA TRBV19 NA CASSIDMKRGRAFF TGTGCCAGTAGTATAGATATGAAACGGGGGAGGGCTTTCTTT
15 TRBJ2-7 NA TRBV19 NA CASSTPEGGLKEQYF TGTGCCAGTAGTACCCCGGAGGGGGGGCTTAAGGAGCAGTACTTC
17 TRBJ2-5 NA TRBV9 TRBD2 CASSAQWGGAGRETQYF TGTGCCAGCAGCGCCCAGTGGGGTGGAGCGGGAAGGGAGACCCAGTACTTC
15 TRBJ1-6 NA TRBV6-6 TRBD1 CASSSDRGHNSPLHF TGTGCCAGCAGCAGCGACAGGGGCCATAATTCACCCCTCCACTTT
18 TRBJ2-4 NA TRBV25-1 TRBD1 CASSEYQTGAIAKNIQYF TGTGCCAGCAGTGAATACCAGACAGGGGCTATAGCCAAAAACATTCAGTACTTC
14 TRBJ1-4 NA TRBV7-9 NA CASSLVGRFEKLFF TGTGCCAGCAGCTTGGTCGGGAGGTTTGAAAAACTGTTTTTT
15 TRBJ2-7 few TRBV6-5 TRBD2 CASSPGLAGFYEQYF TGTGCCAGCAGCCCGGGACTAGCGGGATTCTACGAGCAGTACTTC
14 TRBJ1-2 NA TRBV4-2 NA CASSQDRVDYGYTF TGTGCCAGCAGCCAAGACAGGGTGGACTATGGCTACACCTTC
15 TRBJ1-2 NA TRBV2 TRBD1 CASSEDRGELVGYTF TGTGCCAGCAGTGAGGACAGGGGAGAACTTGTTGGCTACACCTTC
15 TRBJ2-2 NA TRBV30 TRBD2 CAWSRGRGWTGELFF TGTGCCTGGAGCCGCGGGAGGGGATGGACCGGGGAGCTGTTTTTT
13 TRBJ1-1 NA TRBV2 TRBD1 CASTTDRDTEAFF TGTGCCAGCACCACGGACAGGGACACTGAAGCTTTCTTT
15 TRBJ2-7 once TRBV18 NA CASSPRGAGLNEQYF TGTGCCAGCTCACCCAGGGGGGCAGGGTTGAACGAGCAGTACTTC
15 TRBJ2-2 NA TRBV19 NA CASSALRGNTGELFF TGTGCCAGTAGCGCCCTCCGCGGGAACACCGGGGAGCTGTTTTTT
15 TRBJ1-1 NA TRBV6-1 NA CASSELKGMNTEAFF TGTGCCAGCAGTGAACTAAAGGGGATGAACACTGAAGCTTTCTTT
14 TRBJ2-1 once TRBV6-1 NA CANSRLDYSNEQFF TGTGCCAACTCCCGACTGGACTACTCCAATGAGCAGTTCTTC
16 TRBJ2-7 NA TRBV4-2 TRBD2 CASSPGLAGGVDEQYF TGTGCCAGCAGCCCCGGACTAGCGGGAGGGGTAGACGAGCAGTACTTC
16 TRBJ2-1 NA TRBV9 NA CASSVATWGTYNEQFF TGTGCCAGCAGCGTAGCTACGTGGGGCACCTACAATGAGCAGTTCTTC
14 TRBJ2-3 NA TRBV2 TRBD2 CASTSSGSTDTQYF TGTGCCAGCACCTCTAGCGGTAGCACAGATACGCAGTATTTT
15 TRBJ1-2 few TRBV5-6 NA CASSLEGGSLYGYTF TGTGCCAGCAGCTTGGAAGGAGGCAGTCTCTATGGCTACACCTTC
13 TRBJ2-1 many TRBV5-1 NA CASSLAGINEQFF TGCGCCAGCAGCTTGGCGGGGATCAATGAGCAGTTCTTC
17 TRBJ2-7 NA TRBV7-8 NA CASSLARRGRILGEQYF TGTGCCAGCAGCTTAGCGCGGAGGGGGCGCATTCTCGGGGAGCAGTACTTC
15 TRBJ1-6 NA TRBV4-2 NA CASSQEWGFNSPLHF TGTGCCAGCAGCCAAGAGTGGGGCTTTAATTCACCCCTCCACTTT
14 TRBJ2-1 NA TRBV30 TRBD2 CAWSGTSGSYEQFF TGTGCCTGGAGTGGGACTAGCGGTAGTTATGAGCAGTTCTTC
16 TRBJ2-1 NA TRBV6-4 TRBD2 CASSDSPSGGVGEQFF TGTGCCAGCAGTGACTCCCCTAGCGGGGGGGTAGGGGAGCAGTTCTTC
15 TRBJ1-1 NA TRBV5-6 NA CASRAADRLNTEAFF TGTGCCAGCAGGGCGGCGGATAGGTTGAACACTGAAGCTTTCTTT
13 TRBJ2-1 few TRBV2 TRBD1 CASRQGADNEQFF TGTGCCAGCAGACAGGGGGCAGACAATGAGCAGTTCTTC
18 TRBJ2-6 NA TRBV7-6 NA CASSPWDTFSSGANVLTF TGTGCCAGCAGCCCTTGGGACACTTTTTCCTCTGGGGCCAACGTCCTGACTTTC
16 TRBJ2-7 NA TRBV15 TRBD2 CATSRGGTSGSYEQYF TGTGCCACCAGCAGGGGGGGGACTAGCGGGAGCTACGAGCAGTACTTC
8 TRBJ2-1 few TRBV29-1 NA CSVDSQFF TGCAGCGTTGACAGTCAGTTCTTC
15 TRBJ1-1 NA TRBV18 NA CASSPTDRVNTEAFF TGTGCCAGCTCACCTACGGACAGAGTGAACACTGAAGCTTTCTTT
11 TRBJ2-2 NA TRBV2 NA CASTITGELFF TGTGCCAGCACCATTACCGGGGAGCTGTTTTTT
14 TRBJ1-1 NA TRBV2 TRBD1 CASSRQGANTEAFF TGTGCCAGCAGTCGACAGGGCGCGAACACTGAAGCTTTCTTT
14 TRBJ1-1 NA TRBV5-1 NA CASSLDAVGTEAFF TGCGCCAGCAGCTTGGACGCGGTTGGCACTGAAGCTTTCTTT
14 TRBJ1-4 NA TRBV6-6 NA CASSPSQTGEKLFF TGTGCCAGCAGCCCTAGTCAGACCGGGGAAAAACTGTTTTTT
14 TRBJ1-4 NA TRBV19 TRBD1 CASSIGTGYEKLFF TGTGCCAGTAGTATTGGGACAGGGTATGAAAAACTGTTTTTT
15 TRBJ2-6 NA TRBV9 NA CASSVRGSGANVLTF TGTGCCAGCAGCGTACGGGGGTCTGGGGCCAACGTCCTGACTTTC
14 TRBJ1-2 NA TRBV19 NA CASSSGEAGYGYTF TGTGCCAGTAGTAGCGGGGAAGCGGGCTATGGCTACACCTTC
14 TRBJ1-1 NA TRBV6-5 NA CASRQGTAATEAFF TGTGCCAGCAGACAGGGAACGGCCGCCACTGAAGCTTTCTTT
12 TRBJ2-7 once TRBV29-1 TRBD2 CSVSLSGSEQYF TGCAGCGTTTCCCTTAGCGGGAGCGAGCAGTACTTC
16 TRBJ2-2 NA TRBV5-1 NA CASSYSPGLSTGELFF TGCGCCAGCAGTTATTCTCCGGGACTCTCGACCGGGGAGCTGTTTTTT
11 TRBJ2-5 NA TRBV30 NA CAWETSETQYF TGTGCCTGGGAGACTTCGGAGACCCAGTACTTC
12 TRBJ2-4 NA TRBV9 NA CASSNMEGFQYF TGTGCCAGCAGCAACATGGAGGGGTTTCAGTACTTC
12 TRBJ2-7 NA TRBV2 NA CATSRGTYEQYF TGTGCCACTTCGCGGGGTACCTACGAGCAGTACTTC
14 TRBJ1-2 once TRBV18 TRBD1 CASSPPGTGARYTF TGTGCCAGCTCACCACCTGGGACAGGGGCCCGCTACACCTTC
14 TRBJ2-5 NA TRBV11-2 TRBD2 CATSGGGGRETQYF TGTGCCACCTCGGGCGGGGGAGGTCGGGAGACCCAGTACTTC
12 TRBJ1-2 NA TRBV30 TRBD1 CAWDRGPYGYTF TGTGCCTGGGACAGGGGACCCTATGGCTACACCTTC
13 TRBJ2-3 once TRBV27 NA CASTRDTTDTQYF TGTGCCAGCACCCGGGACACCACAGATACGCAGTATTTT